This T cell receptor beta chain stems from a study of T cell responses to AZD1222 COVID-19 vaccine. Background on the study: Doses given second, at about 4 or about 12 weeks, were pooled. Overall study results and limits: A reported finding is that nearly half of spike-specific TCRs target unmutated variant regions.

V lost 5 bases, J lost 6 bases, and 20 bases lay in between. The CDR3 has 16 amino acids. Germline V CDR1 and CDR2: MDHEN, SYDVKM. This clone was seen a few times. The antigen is unknown. Generated by immunoSEQ multiplex PCR, the TCRdb table keeps only in-frame clones and is missing some. The sample consists of 170,000 or so clones, 90% of them appearing once. The sample in question was peripheral blood, obtained on day 0 of AZD1222 vaccination. This sequence joins TRBV28 and TRBJ1-5, with D hard to call. The clonotype was recovered from an adult in good health. As DNA, the CDR3 is TGTGCCAGCAGTAGCCCGGGTAGGGAGTATGTTCAGCCCCAGCATTTT. Its protein product is CASSSPGREYVQPQHF.